A selection of T cell receptor beta chains follows, all from one sample in a study of cytomegalovirus exposure and HLA in healthy donors. Repertoires were generated with immunoSEQ multiplex PCR, while TCRdb's copy carries only in-frame clones and drops some. Of about 160,000 clones listed, about 81% are singletons. Sequenced material: PBMCs. These receptors originate from a woman between 50 and 59 years old in good health and CMV-seropositive. The CDR3 runs from the conserved cysteine through the conserved F or W. The order of the fields is D gene, V gene, clone size, J gene, CDR3 DNA, CDR3 protein. The D gene is left open where the match is weak. Not all rows give a size; the values are once, few, many and, for expanded clones, a class.

d_gene: NA; v_gene: TRBV12-5; abundance: NA; j_gene: TRBJ2-1; CDR3nt: TGTGCTAGTGGTTTGGGTTTCGCGTCTTCATCCTCCTACAATGAGCAGTTCTTC; CDR3aa: CASGLGFASSSSYNEQFF
d_gene: NA; v_gene: TRBV29-1; abundance: few; j_gene: TRBJ1-3; CDR3nt: TGCAGCGTTGTCTTGGCAGGCCCTGACACCATATATTTT; CDR3aa: CSVVLAGPDTIYF
d_gene: NA; v_gene: TRBV10-3; abundance: NA; j_gene: TRBJ1-5; CDR3nt: TGTGCCATCAGGGGGGGGTTCGATCAGCCCCAGCATTTT; CDR3aa: CAIRGGFDQPQHF
d_gene: NA; v_gene: TRBV3-1/TRBV3-2; abundance: few; j_gene: TRBJ1-5; CDR3nt: TGTGCCAGCATCCTGTTCAGGCATTTT; CDR3aa: CASILFRHF
d_gene: TRBD1; v_gene: TRBV6-1; abundance: few; j_gene: TRBJ2-7; CDR3nt: TGTGCCAGCAGGACAGGGGTAAAGGGTTACGAGCAGTACTTC; CDR3aa: CASRTGVKGYEQYF
d_gene: TRBD2; v_gene: TRBV12-5; abundance: NA; j_gene: TRBJ2-3; CDR3nt: TGTGCTAGTGGCAGGAATGACGGCGGGGGGAATACGCAGTATTTT; CDR3aa: CASGRNDGGGNTQYF
d_gene: TRBD2; v_gene: TRBV5-1; abundance: NA; j_gene: TRBJ2-5; CDR3nt: TGCGCCAGCAGCTTGGGACCTAGCGGGGGGGAGCAAGAGACCCAGTACTTC; CDR3aa: CASSLGPSGGEQETQYF
d_gene: NA; v_gene: TRBV27; abundance: NA; j_gene: TRBJ1-2; CDR3nt: TGTGCCAGCAGTTCCTCATTGACAGGTTTGGTATATGGCTACACCTTC; CDR3aa: CASSSSLTGLVYGYTF
d_gene: NA; v_gene: TRBV10-3; abundance: NA; j_gene: TRBJ2-1; CDR3nt: TGTGCCATCAGTGGAGGCTACAATGAGCAGTTCTTC; CDR3aa: CAISGGYNEQFF
d_gene: NA; v_gene: TRBV25-1; abundance: NA; j_gene: TRBJ2-5; CDR3nt: TGTGCCAGCACTCTGAGAGAGACCCAGTACTTC; CDR3aa: CASTLRETQYF
d_gene: TRBD1; v_gene: TRBV5-1; abundance: NA; j_gene: TRBJ1-3; CDR3nt: TGCGCCAGCAGCTTGGGGGGACAGGGAGGAAACACCATATATTTT; CDR3aa: CASSLGGQGGNTIYF
d_gene: TRBD1; v_gene: TRBV18; abundance: NA; j_gene: TRBJ2-1; CDR3nt: TGTGCCAGCTCACCGACAGGGGGCCGGTCCGACGATGAGCAGTTCTTC; CDR3aa: CASSPTGGRSDDEQFF
d_gene: NA; v_gene: TRBV7-8; abundance: few; j_gene: TRBJ1-1; CDR3nt: TGTGCCAGCAGCTTAGAGGGGGACCCCTTAGCGACTGAAGCTTTCTTT; CDR3aa: CASSLEGDPLATEAFF
d_gene: NA; v_gene: TRBV4-1; abundance: NA; j_gene: TRBJ2-4; CDR3nt: TGCGCCAGCAGCCAAGATCTGACTAGAGCCAAAAACATTCAGTACTTC; CDR3aa: CASSQDLTRAKNIQYF
d_gene: TRBD2; v_gene: TRBV6-1; abundance: NA; j_gene: TRBJ2-7; CDR3nt: TGTGCCAGCAACGGGAGGGGCCGCGAGCAGTACTTC; CDR3aa: CASNGRGREQYF
d_gene: NA; v_gene: TRBV6-1; abundance: NA; j_gene: TRBJ2-1; CDR3nt: TGTGCCGTTGCTGCAGGGCCAGCCAATGAGCAGTTCTTC; CDR3aa: CAVAAGPANEQFF
d_gene: NA; v_gene: TRBV2; abundance: NA; j_gene: TRBJ2-1; CDR3nt: TGTGCCAGCAGTGGGGCAGCCTATGAGCAGTTCTTC; CDR3aa: CASSGAAYEQFF
d_gene: TRBD1; v_gene: TRBV27; abundance: NA; j_gene: TRBJ1-2; CDR3nt: TGTGCCAGCAGTCCCGACAGGGACTATGGCTACACCTTC; CDR3aa: CASSPDRDYGYTF
d_gene: NA; v_gene: TRBV7-3; abundance: NA; j_gene: TRBJ1-1; CDR3nt: TGTGCCAGCAGCTTCTCGCACACAGGTTTGGCTTTCTTT; CDR3aa: CASSFSHTGLAFF
d_gene: NA; v_gene: TRBV20-1; abundance: NA; j_gene: TRBJ2-7; CDR3nt: TGCAGTGCTGGACAGCACGAGCAGTACTTC; CDR3aa: CSAGQHEQYF
d_gene: NA; v_gene: TRBV7-2; abundance: few; j_gene: TRBJ1-2; CDR3nt: TGTGCCAGCAGCTTAGGAGCTAACTATGGCTACACCTTC; CDR3aa: CASSLGANYGYTF
d_gene: NA; v_gene: TRBV15; abundance: NA; j_gene: TRBJ1-2; CDR3nt: TGTGCCACCAGCAGAGATTTTGCGGGTAAATATGGCTACACCTTC; CDR3aa: CATSRDFAGKYGYTF
d_gene: TRBD1; v_gene: TRBV5-4; abundance: NA; j_gene: TRBJ2-3; CDR3nt: TGTGCCAGCAGCCACCCGACCCGGGGGACAGGGGATACGCAGTATTTT; CDR3aa: CASSHPTRGTGDTQYF
d_gene: NA; v_gene: TRBV18; abundance: NA; j_gene: TRBJ1-5; CDR3nt: TGTGCCAGCTCACGTACGGTGAACTCCAATCAGCCCCAGCATTTT; CDR3aa: CASSRTVNSNQPQHF
d_gene: NA; v_gene: TRBV27; abundance: NA; j_gene: TRBJ1-1; CDR3nt: TGTGCCAGCAGTTTAGCGGGGGTCTTGAACACTGAAGCTTTCTTT; CDR3aa: CASSLAGVLNTEAFF
d_gene: NA; v_gene: TRBV7-8; abundance: NA; j_gene: TRBJ1-2; CDR3nt: TGTGCCAGCAGCTTAGGAGAGACACTTTTATATGGCTACACCTTC; CDR3aa: CASSLGETLLYGYTF
d_gene: NA; v_gene: TRBV29-1; abundance: NA; j_gene: TRBJ2-1; CDR3nt: TGCAGCGCTACAGGGATGTACAATGAGCAGTTCTTC; CDR3aa: CSATGMYNEQFF
d_gene: TRBD1; v_gene: TRBV10-2; abundance: NA; j_gene: TRBJ2-3; CDR3nt: TGCGCCAGCAGGGTGTCAGGGGGCAGAGATACGCAGTATTTT; CDR3aa: CASRVSGGRDTQYF
d_gene: NA; v_gene: TRBV19; abundance: few; j_gene: TRBJ2-7; CDR3nt: TGTGCCAGTAGTATGAGTTTCGGAGGATCCTACGAGCAGTACTTC; CDR3aa: CASSMSFGGSYEQYF
d_gene: NA; v_gene: TRBV5-6; abundance: once; j_gene: TRBJ2-7; CDR3nt: TGTGCCAGCAGCTTGTCTAGCGCCTACGAGCAGTACTTC; CDR3aa: CASSLSSAYEQYF
d_gene: TRBD1; v_gene: TRBV7-9; abundance: NA; j_gene: TRBJ1-2; CDR3nt: TGTGCCAGCAGCATGGGACAGGGGGTGTTGTGGGAGTATGGCTACACCTTC; CDR3aa: CASSMGQGVLWEYGYTF
d_gene: NA; v_gene: TRBV5-1; abundance: NA; j_gene: TRBJ2-7; CDR3nt: TGCGCCAGCAGTCCCCAGGGGAGCAACGAGCAGTACTTC; CDR3aa: CASSPQGSNEQYF
d_gene: NA; v_gene: TRBV6-5; abundance: NA; j_gene: TRBJ1-6; CDR3nt: TGTGCCAGCAGGGTGTGGACAGATAATTCACCCCTCCACTTT; CDR3aa: CASRVWTDNSPLHF
d_gene: NA; v_gene: TRBV6-6; abundance: NA; j_gene: TRBJ1-2; CDR3nt: TGTGCCAGCAGCGGGGGAGGCGGTGGCTACACCTTC; CDR3aa: CASSGGGGGYTF
d_gene: TRBD1; v_gene: TRBV30; abundance: NA; j_gene: TRBJ1-3; CDR3nt: TGTGCCTGGAGCGACGGGACAGGATCCTCTGGAAACACCATATATTTT; CDR3aa: CAWSDGTGSSGNTIYF
d_gene: TRBD2; v_gene: TRBV6-5; abundance: NA; j_gene: TRBJ2-2; CDR3nt: TGTGCCAGCAGACCCGGGGGGATCGGGGAGCTGTTTTTT; CDR3aa: CASRPGGIGELFF
d_gene: TRBD1; v_gene: TRBV5-1; abundance: NA; j_gene: TRBJ2-7; CDR3nt: TGCGCCAGCAGCCAGAAAGCACAACCGGACAGGAATGAAGACGAGCAGTACTTC; CDR3aa: CASSQKAQPDRNEDEQYF
d_gene: NA; v_gene: TRBV29-1; abundance: NA; j_gene: TRBJ2-7; CDR3nt: TGCAGCGTGACCGGACGGGATGGCTACGAGCAGTACTTC; CDR3aa: CSVTGRDGYEQYF
d_gene: NA; v_gene: TRBV5-1; abundance: NA; j_gene: TRBJ2-3; CDR3nt: TGCGCCAGCAGCCTCGGGACTACAGATACGCAGTATTTT; CDR3aa: CASSLGTTDTQYF
d_gene: TRBD1; v_gene: TRBV7-9; abundance: NA; j_gene: TRBJ1-1; CDR3nt: TGTGCCAGCAGCTTAGACACAGGGGTTACTGAAGCTTTCTTT; CDR3aa: CASSLDTGVTEAFF
d_gene: TRBD1; v_gene: TRBV2; abundance: few; j_gene: TRBJ1-2; CDR3nt: TGTGCCAGTAGGGGGCGGAACTATGGCTACACCTTC; CDR3aa: CASRGRNYGYTF
d_gene: NA; v_gene: TRBV5-1; abundance: NA; j_gene: TRBJ1-1; CDR3nt: TGCGCCAGCAGCCCCAGTGGGGCAGGGGTCACTGAAGCTTTCTTT; CDR3aa: CASSPSGAGVTEAFF
d_gene: NA; v_gene: TRBV5-1; abundance: NA; j_gene: TRBJ2-6; CDR3nt: TGCGCCAGCGGGGGGTCTGGGGCCAACGTCCTGACTTTC; CDR3aa: CASGGSGANVLTF
d_gene: NA; v_gene: TRBV5-1; abundance: NA; j_gene: TRBJ2-2; CDR3nt: TGCGCCAGCAGCTTATCGTCGCAGGCGAACACCGGGGAGCTGTTTTTT; CDR3aa: CASSLSSQANTGELFF
d_gene: NA; v_gene: TRBV2; abundance: NA; j_gene: TRBJ1-2; CDR3nt: TGTGCCAGCAGTGTGGGGCAGGGTCGCGGCTACACCTTC; CDR3aa: CASSVGQGRGYTF